This TCR beta chain was identified during a study of T cell responses to AZD1222 COVID-19 vaccine (dated by TCRdb to the early 2020s). In terms of the full investigation: AZD1222 recipients with second doses at about 4 weeks or about 12 weeks were pooled, because spike-specific TCR depth and breadth did not differ between schedules. A total of 233 trial participants underwent TCR sequencing, of whom some 210 received two doses of AZD1222 and 26 received two doses of the MenACWY control vaccine. Trial participants were enrolled into age subgroups of 18-55, 56-69 and 70-plus years, which contained around 140, 26 and 57 TCR-sequenced participants, respectively.

The investigation overall reported the following: Vaccine-associated CD4 TCRs spanned the whole spike protein, with dominant responses in regions 160-218 and 743-854. No day 14 peak-response samples were available, so repertoires were characterized only after the peak T cell response. Nearly half of unique spike-specific TCRs reportedly recognized epitopes outside regions mutated in the B.1.351 and B.1.1.7 variants. Most participants were white British and females outnumbered males, and the authors suggested that clonal diversity may have been underestimated. After two AZD1222 doses, both the breadth and the depth of spike-specific TCRs were significantly higher than at day 0 and than in MenACWY recipients. Conclusions about previously exposed vaccinees are limited because only a handful of AZD1222 recipients were SARS-CoV-2 seropositive at baseline. In the small 56-69-year group, the increase in depth fell short of significance, most likely because of low power.

Including the terminal cysteine and phenylalanine, the CDR3 comprises 12 residues. Just the 36-base CDR3 DNA is kept, in frame starting at base 1. Reading the germline V gene gives CDR1 MDHEN and CDR2 SYDVKM. The trim is 6 bases for V and 13 bases for J, with a gap of 18 bases between the germline ends. On this clone: What antigen it recognizes has not been identified. Within one base of it there is no much larger clone, and no base qualities were kept.

The CDR3 regions of human TCRbeta chains were analyzed by immunosequencing. Per the source publication's procedure: TCRs in the repertoires were compared against a reference library of SARS-CoV-2-specific TCRs that had been generated with the MIRA antigen-specificity platform. Breadth meant the fraction of unique TCRs that were SARS-CoV-2-associated, whereas depth meant the fraction of total T cells that were SARS-CoV-2-associated. Using the MIRA data, each spike-specific TCR was mapped to the spike region that the TCR reacts to and placed in a CD4 or CD8 class. Log10-transformed breadth and depth values were compared by one-way ANOVA with Sidak's multiple comparisons tests. Drawn from immuneACCESS, this table holds only the in-frame rearrangements with V and J called that TCRdb kept. Clones are partly lost; checked studies trace under half to an unresolved V gene and leave the rest unexplained. The V and J calls and the clone size are those of that table, but D and trimming were determined from the DNA. This sample comprises 170,000 or so clones, over 75% of them detected only once. The ten largest make up approximately 3% of the sample.

Explained via the paper, the time point label denotes: baseline before first vaccination. The vaccinee samples were drawn from two UK trials, COV001 and COV002, one of which was a single-blind randomized controlled phase 2/3 trial testing AZD1222 (ChAdOx1 nCoV-19) in healthy adults. For TCRbeta chain sequencing, PBMC samples from trial participants were taken at day 0 and at day 28 after the second dose. The source of this sequence is an adult in good health. The sample in question was peripheral blood, obtained on day 0 of AZD1222 vaccination. Recombination connected TRBV28 to TRBJ1-2; the D gene lacks a confident call. The CDR3 region has the sequence CASSSNSGGPTF. The bases are TGTGCCAGCAGCTCCAACTCAGGCGGTCCCACCTTC.